A single sample is the source of the 9 T cell receptor beta chains below, sequenced in a study of shared clonotypes between healthy human individuals (dated by TCRdb to about 2020). Library method: the immunoSEQ multiplex PCR assay. TCRdb took over this immuneACCESS table, retaining in-frame rearrangements with V and J assigned. Such tables are incomplete; in checked studies, under half of the missing clones stem from an unresolved V gene, and the remainder is unexplained. Within this sample are under 1,100,000 clones, with 65% to 80% of them counted one time only. The top ten hold roughly 1.4% of the sample. The specimen was memory CD4+ T cells sorted from blood. Read against the paper, the sample's cell subset or site label means: CD45RA-negative fraction. The receptor source for this set is a man younger than 30 in good health.

The chain couples TRBV7-2 to TRBJ1-1; D is perhaps TRBD1 (5 bases). Germline V gene sequence: CDR1 SGHTA, CDR2 FQGNSA. Trimming shortened V by 1 base and J by 4 bases, and 16 bases separated the two germline ends. The CDR3 totals 16 residues. CDR3 protein: CASSLGLGEGVTEAFF. CDR3 DNA sequence: TGTGCCAGCAGCTTAGGATTGGGGGAAGGAGTCACTGAAGCTTTCTTT.

The table lists this clone with a count of one. Other nucleotide sequences in the sample specify the same CDR3. V and J are TRBV5-1 and TRBJ1-1; D may be TRBD1 (5 bases). CDR1 SGHRS and CDR2 YFSETQ come from the germline V gene. V was trimmed by 0 bases and J by 1 base, leaving 7 bases between them. The CDR3 is 14 residues long. The CDR3 reads CASSLAGPNTEAFF. The CDR3 region has the DNA TGCGCCAGCAGCTTGGCAGGGCCGAACACTGAAGCTTTCTTT.

This chain uses TRBV6-5 with TRBJ1-2; 8 nucleotides align to TRBD1. Germline trimming cut 2 bases from V and 7 bases from J; bases unmatched to any gene: 3. Looked up from germline, CDR1 is MNHEY and CDR2 is SVGAGI. The CDR3 totals 13 residues. The CDR3 nucleotides read TGTGCCAGCAGTTACGGACAGGGAGGTGGCTACACCTTC. The encoded protein is CASSYGQGGGYTF.

The chain couples TRBV7-2 to TRBJ1-5, with 10 bases matching TRBD1. The trim removed 6 bases at V and 3 bases at J, leaving 5 bases unmatched. This CDR3 comprises 15 residues. CDR1 SGHTA and CDR2 FQGNSA come from the germline V gene. Written as DNA, the CDR3 is TGTGCCAGCAGTCGGGGACAGGGGCTCAATCAGCCCCAGCATTTT. Translation gives CASSRGQGLNQPQHF.

This clone has only one observation. The V call is TRBV15, the J call TRBJ1-1; 7 bases match TRBD1. This CDR3 is built from 13 residues. V lost 1 base, J lost 10 bases, and 6 bases stayed unmatched. Per germline, CDR1 LNHNV and CDR2 YYDKDF (reference sequence). Here the CDR3 reads CATSRVDRDGAFF. CDR3 sequence (DNA): TGTGCCACCAGCAGAGTAGACAGGGACGGAGCTTTCTTT.

The chain combines TRBV27 with TRBJ2-1, with 7 nucleotides matching TRBD2. Trimming cost V 5 bases and J 2 bases; bases outside gene matches: 6. CDR3 size: 15 residues. Germline-derived CDR1 and CDR2 are MNHEY and SMNVEV (reference sequence). CDR3 in DNA: TGTGCCAGCAGTCTCGGGAGGTCCACCTACAATGAGCAGTTCTTC. This codes for CASSLGRSTYNEQFF.

The chain joins TRBV19 to TRBJ1-1; D is undetermined. The CDR3 sequence is 16 residues long. Germline CDR1 reads LNHDA; CDR2 reads SQIVND (reference sequence). The V end was cut by 1 base, the J end by 3 bases, with 15 bases between. For the CDR3, the DNA is TGTGCCAGTAGTATAGGGGATGGAGGGAGGTACACTGAAGCTTTCTTT. It is translated as CASSIGDGGRYTEAFF.

The chain employs TRBV5-6 and TRBJ2-3, with 7 bases lining up with TRBD2. CDR1 is SGHDT and CDR2 is YYEEEE in the germline V gene. CDR3 length equals 15 residues. The junction had 3 bases not matched to a gene; V was cut back by 0 bases and J by 2 bases. The CDR3 loop reads CASSLGLAVTDTQYF. The CDR3 DNA follows: TGTGCCAGCAGCTTGGGGCTAGCGGTCACAGATACGCAGTATTTT.

The chain links TRBV6-1 to TRBJ2-1; D ambiguous. Trimming left V 1 base short and J 8 bases short, with 12 bases between. The CDR3 is 14 residues long. Germline CDR1 MNHNS, CDR2 SASEGT. CDR3 coding DNA: TGTGCCAGCAGTGAAGGAGGCCCTCGGGATGAGCAGTTCTTC. It specifies CASSEGGPRDEQFF.